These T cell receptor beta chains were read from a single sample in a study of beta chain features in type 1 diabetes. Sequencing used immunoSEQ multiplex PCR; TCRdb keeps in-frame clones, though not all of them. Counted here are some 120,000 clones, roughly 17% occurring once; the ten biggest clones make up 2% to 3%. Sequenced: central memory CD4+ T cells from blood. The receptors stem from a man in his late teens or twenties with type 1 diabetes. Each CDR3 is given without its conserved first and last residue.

CDR3aa: ASSLTLLTYEAF
v_gene: TRBV7-2

CDR3aa: ASNGVGADTQY
v_gene: TRBV2

CDR3aa: ASSYPAKETQY
v_gene: TRBV7-9

CDR3aa: ASSLGSGRASYEQY
v_gene: TRBV28

CDR3aa: ASSRGLAGGGSYEQY
v_gene: TRBV4-3

CDR3aa: ASSLQGAYEQY
v_gene: TRBV7-9

CDR3aa: AWSLSGQGPRFTEAF
v_gene: TRBV30

CDR3aa: ASRDLAGGPGYTQY
v_gene: TRBV7-2

CDR3aa: ASSLERGPDTQY
v_gene: TRBV7-2

CDR3aa: ASSTRQVRSYNEQF
v_gene: TRBV2

CDR3aa: ASSLSGGPTGEQF
v_gene: TRBV25-1

CDR3aa: ASSPGRDHEQY
v_gene: TRBV2

CDR3aa: ASSQDREGSDEQY
v_gene: TRBV4-1

CDR3aa: ASTPSPSGGEETQY
v_gene: TRBV27

CDR3aa: ASSDGTGSYNEQF
v_gene: TRBV2

CDR3aa: ASSQYSSGRFGNIQY
v_gene: TRBV5-1

CDR3aa: ASSFLSSGRADTQY
v_gene: TRBV11-2

CDR3aa: ASSVASGSILGEQY
v_gene: TRBV9

CDR3aa: ASSLVGLPPEDTQY
v_gene: TRBV5-6

CDR3aa: ASSIDRGVDTQY
v_gene: TRBV7-2

CDR3aa: SVEAGGGQPQH
v_gene: TRBV29-1

CDR3aa: ASHEGSGAPNEQF
v_gene: TRBV7-9

CDR3aa: ASQTNYGYT
v_gene: TRBV30

CDR3aa: ASSLVAGGNEQF
v_gene: TRBV13

CDR3aa: SVETRGSGANVLT
v_gene: TRBV29-1

CDR3aa: SVLRGDIEAF
v_gene: TRBV29-1

CDR3aa: ASRTEPNYGYT
v_gene: TRBV5-1

CDR3aa: ASRPLDGPPQH
v_gene: TRBV6-5

CDR3aa: ASKLQGGHLGEQY
v_gene: TRBV2

CDR3aa: ASSLGPRGRISGANVLT
v_gene: TRBV11-2

CDR3aa: ASSRGLAGAENIQY
v_gene: TRBV13

CDR3aa: ASSFRTANYGYT
v_gene: TRBV7-2

CDR3aa: AWSAPNEQF
v_gene: TRBV30

CDR3aa: ASSSQQDTYEQY
v_gene: TRBV4-2

CDR3aa: ASSAGGHLNSPLH
v_gene: TRBV7-8

CDR3aa: SGVAGSTGELF
v_gene: TRBV29-1

CDR3aa: ASSLSRDTQY
v_gene: TRBV7-9

CDR3aa: ASSLPGGPGTDTQY
v_gene: TRBV13

CDR3aa: ASSSNHNEQF
v_gene: TRBV7-2

CDR3aa: ASRPPGGVETQY
v_gene: TRBV6-6

CDR3aa: ASSPRPGQGATDTQY
v_gene: TRBV9

CDR3aa: ASSGHRINQPQH
v_gene: TRBV2

CDR3aa: ASSAITGDFEKLF
v_gene: TRBV9

CDR3aa: ASAPGTVYGYT
v_gene: TRBV6-5

CDR3aa: ASSELWQPTNEKLF
v_gene: TRBV25-1

CDR3aa: ASSPRQGTKNIQY
v_gene: TRBV13

CDR3aa: ASTRGNTQY
v_gene: TRBV25-1

CDR3aa: AWSNTGTSGSPDTQY
v_gene: TRBV30

CDR3aa: AISPGTSGDNPSYEQY
v_gene: TRBV10-3

CDR3aa: ASRDTGRRQF
v_gene: TRBV2